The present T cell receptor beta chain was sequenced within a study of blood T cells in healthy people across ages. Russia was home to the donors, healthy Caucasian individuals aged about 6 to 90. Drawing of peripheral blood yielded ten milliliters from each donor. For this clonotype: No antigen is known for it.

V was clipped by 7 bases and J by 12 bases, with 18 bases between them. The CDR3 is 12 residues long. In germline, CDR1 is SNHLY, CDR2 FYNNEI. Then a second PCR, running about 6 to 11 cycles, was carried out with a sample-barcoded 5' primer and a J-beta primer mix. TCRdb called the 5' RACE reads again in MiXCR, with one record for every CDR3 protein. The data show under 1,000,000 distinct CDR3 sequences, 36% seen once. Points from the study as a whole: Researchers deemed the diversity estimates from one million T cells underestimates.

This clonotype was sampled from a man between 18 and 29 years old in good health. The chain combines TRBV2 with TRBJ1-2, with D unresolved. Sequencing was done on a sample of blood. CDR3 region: CASTQVGPANTF. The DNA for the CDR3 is TGTGCCAGCACCCAAGTCGGTCCGGCAAACACCTTC.